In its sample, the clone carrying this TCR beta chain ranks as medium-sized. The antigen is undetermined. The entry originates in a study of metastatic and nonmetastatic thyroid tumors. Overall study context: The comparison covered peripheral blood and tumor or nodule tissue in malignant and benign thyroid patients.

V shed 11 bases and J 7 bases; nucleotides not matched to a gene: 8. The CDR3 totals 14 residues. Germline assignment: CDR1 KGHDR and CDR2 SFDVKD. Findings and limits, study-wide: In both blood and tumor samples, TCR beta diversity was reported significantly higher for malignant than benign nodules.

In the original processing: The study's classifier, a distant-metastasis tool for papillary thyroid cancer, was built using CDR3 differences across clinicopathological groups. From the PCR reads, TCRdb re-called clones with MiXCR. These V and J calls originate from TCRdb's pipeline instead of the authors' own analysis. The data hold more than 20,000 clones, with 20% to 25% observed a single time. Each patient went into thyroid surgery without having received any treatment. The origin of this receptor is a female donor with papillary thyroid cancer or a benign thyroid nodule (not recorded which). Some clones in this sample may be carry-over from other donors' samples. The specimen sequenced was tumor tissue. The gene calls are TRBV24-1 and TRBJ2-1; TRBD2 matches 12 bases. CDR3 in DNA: TGTGCCATATCTAGCGGGAGGGATATGAATGAGCAGTTCTTC. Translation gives CAISSGRDMNEQFF.